The entry that follows covers one TCR beta chain sequence. This clonotype has just a few counts. Its antigen remains undetermined. The sample holds no much larger clone one base away, and base qualities are not on file. At the junction V is shortened by 7 bases and J by 7 bases; bases outside the gene matches: 5. From cysteine to phenylalanine, the CDR3 is 13 amino acids long. The retained sequence is limited to the CDR3, 39 bases, with the frame set at the first base. CDR1 and CDR2 are drawn from the germline V gene: SNHLY, FYNNEI. This sample is drawn from a study of identical twins (dated by TCRdb to 2016 to 2017). As for the study more broadly: The study deep-sequenced TCR alpha and beta repertoires from monozygotic twins, unrelated adults of various ages and cord blood to test whether fetal clonotypes persist. Replicate twin experiments were performed at different times using different library preparation protocols to rule out contamination. Broad study findings and their caveats: Compared with coincidental sharing between unrelated individuals, out-of-frame TCR alpha sequences shared between twins showed an excess of sequences with low generation probability. Conclusions relied on cross-sectional statistical analysis, since the same donors could not be followed over many years. Recombination models systematically underestimated out-of-frame TCR alpha sharing in monozygotic twins but agreed with sharing between unrelated individuals. Zero-insertion analyses could be partly confounded by invariant T cells such as MAIT and iNKT, although diverse VJ usage argued against such confounding for most clonotypes. In beta out-of-frame sequences, excess twin sharing was weaker, because having fewer shared sequences lowered the signal-to-noise ratio. Fewer insertions were carried by abundant cord blood beta clonotypes; a weaker similar trend was observed in young adult naive repertoires, while no such trend was observed in memory repertoires.

Only healthy Caucasian donors were included. The twin cohort comprised three pairs of female monozygotic twins, all aged roughly 18 to 30 years. The RNA used for TCR libraries was isolated from peripheral blood mononuclear cells. Library method: 5' RACE. Sequenced on an Illumina HiSeq 2000. A universal primer binding site was introduced by template switching, and a unique molecular identifier was present in the final cDNA, enabling accurate counting of TCR cDNA molecules. First-strand cDNA for TCR alpha and beta chains was synthesized from specific primers in the conserved constant-segment region. To control for contamination, every cDNA library carried two barcodes: a SMART-Mk sample barcode plus Illumina barcodes. TruSeq adapter sequences and Illumina sample barcodes were added in two successive PCR steps. The Illumina HiSeq platform was used with custom primers to sequence TCR alpha and beta cDNA libraries. As for the authors' bioinformatics: Raw reads were processed with MiGEC to extract unique molecular identifiers, and MiXCR was used to determine CDR3 positions. Recombination models were inferred per individual with the repgenHMM and IGoR tools using an EM algorithm. The tcR package in R was used for shared clonotype analysis, with sharing normalized by the product of cloneset sizes. To study raw recombination without the effects of thymic and clonal selection, out-of-frame nonproductive sequences were analyzed. Using fastp at Q25 and MiXCR, TCRdb reprocessed the public reads and kept productive beta chains. Here each entry gathers all rows of one CDR3 protein and keeps the most common genes and DNA. These V and J calls are TCRdb output, not the study's own analysis. A total of 750,000 to 950,000 distinct CDR3 sequences appear in this sample, 10% to 15% of them only once. The ten largest clones represent around 1.6% of the sample.

The sample also formed part of further work on yellow fever vaccine responses in identical twins. The second investigation adds: The T cell response to vaccination in identical twins was reported by the authors to appear partly convergent and partly personalized. The study precisely tracked vaccine-responding T cell clones in identical twins.

The sequence derives from a woman aged 18-30 years in good health. The sequence joins TRBV2 to TRBJ1-1, and 11 bases in between align with TRBD1. The sequenced sample consisted of PBMCs. The sequenced DNA is TGTGCCAGCAAAGGGACAGGGGGTATTGAAGCTTTCTTT. Translation gives CASKGTGGIEAFF.